This T cell receptor beta chain was obtained from a study of blood T cell repertoires in COVID-19. Measured with immunoSEQ multiplex PCR; TCRdb has only the in-frame clones, and not every one. The sample contains about 150,000 clones, 91% of which appear only once. The J segment lost 8 bases and the V segment lost 1 base, leaving 5 bases of the junction unmatched. Germline-derived CDR1 and CDR2 are SGHDN and FVKESK. CDR3 length: 15 amino acids. This clone is a singleton in its sample. Sequencing was done on a sample of peripheral blood. The rearrangement uses TRBV14 and TRBJ2-5; 12 nucleotides align to TRBD2. The receptor was derived from a man in his fifties with acute or convalescent COVID-19. The CDR3: CASSQVRLAGATQYF. CDR3 bases: TGTGCCAGCAGCCAAGTCCGACTAGCGGGAGCTACCCAGTACTTC.